This TCR beta chain stems from a study of cytomegalovirus exposure and HLA in healthy donors. The study, taken as a whole, reports: A later analysis reportedly found that, within productive TCRs, an Asian-associated ancestry cluster had fewer N-insertions than the mean observed across the approximately 700 donors.

This CDR3 region has 17 residues. Germline CDR1 SGHRS, CDR2 YFSETQ. The V and J ends lost 0 bases and 5 bases, in that order; junction bases with no gene match: 9. Though nominally healthy at sampling, donors likely had unrecorded immune exposures. The PCR contained 60 Vbeta and 13 Jbeta primers. Sequenced by immunoSEQ multiplex PCR; TCRdb stores in-frame clones only, minus some. The data show about 180,000 clones, with over 60% seen just once and less than 8% held by the top ten. In the case of this clone: What it recognizes is unknown.

This chain uses TRBV5-1 with TRBJ2-1; TRBD2 matches at 9 bases. Specimen: PBMCs. The clonotype comes from a man aged 40-49 years in good health and CMV-seropositive. CDR3 DNA: TGCGCCAGCAGCTTGGTTCTTGGGGTAGCGGGAGACAATGAGCAGTTCTTC. Residues: CASSLVLGVAGDNEQFF.